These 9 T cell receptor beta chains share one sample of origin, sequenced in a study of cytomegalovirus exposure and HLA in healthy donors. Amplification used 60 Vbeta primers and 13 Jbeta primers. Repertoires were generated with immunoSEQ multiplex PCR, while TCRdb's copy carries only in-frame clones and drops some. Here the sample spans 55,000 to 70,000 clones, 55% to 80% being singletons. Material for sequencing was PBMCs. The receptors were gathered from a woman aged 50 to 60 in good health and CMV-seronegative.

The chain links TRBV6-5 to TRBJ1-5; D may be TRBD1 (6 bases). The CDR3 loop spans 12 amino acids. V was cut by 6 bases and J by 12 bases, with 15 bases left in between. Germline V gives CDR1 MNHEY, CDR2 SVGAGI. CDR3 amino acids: CASSRTGIDQHF. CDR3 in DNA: TGTGCCAGCAGCCGAACAGGGATCGACCAGCATTTT.

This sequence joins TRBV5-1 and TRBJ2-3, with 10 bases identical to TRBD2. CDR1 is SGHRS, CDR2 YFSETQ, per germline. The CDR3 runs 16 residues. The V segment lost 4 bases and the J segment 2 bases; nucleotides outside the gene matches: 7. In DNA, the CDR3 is TGCGCCAGCAGCCTTGGACTAGCGGAGTCCACAGATACGCAGTATTTT. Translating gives CASSLGLAESTDTQYF.

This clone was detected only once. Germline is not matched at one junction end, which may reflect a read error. The CDR3 DNA sequence: TGTGCCAGCAGTTTCCTAGGACAGGGGGGGAAGGTATTT. It yields the protein CASSFLGQGGKVF. The gene calls are TRBV6-5 and TRBJ1-1; TRBD1 matches at 10 bases. From germline, CDR1 is MNHEY and CDR2 SVGAGI. The CDR3 extends over 13 amino acids.

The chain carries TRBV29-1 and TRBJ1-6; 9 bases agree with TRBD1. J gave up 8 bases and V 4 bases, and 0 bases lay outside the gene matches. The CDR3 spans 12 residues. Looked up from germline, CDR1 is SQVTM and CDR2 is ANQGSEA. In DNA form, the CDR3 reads TGCAGCGTTGGGGACAGGGATTCACCCCTCCACTTT. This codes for CSVGDRDSPLHF.

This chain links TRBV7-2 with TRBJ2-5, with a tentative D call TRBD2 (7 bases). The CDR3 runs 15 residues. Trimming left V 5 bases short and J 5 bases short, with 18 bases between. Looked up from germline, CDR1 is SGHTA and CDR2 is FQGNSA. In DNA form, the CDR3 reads TGTGCCAGCAGCCCCTCGGGGGGCGGGGTGGAGACCCAGTACTTC. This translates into CASSPSGGGVETQYF.

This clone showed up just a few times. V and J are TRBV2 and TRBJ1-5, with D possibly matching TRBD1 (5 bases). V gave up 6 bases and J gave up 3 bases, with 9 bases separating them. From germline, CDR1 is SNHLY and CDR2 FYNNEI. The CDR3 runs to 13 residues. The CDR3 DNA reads TGTGCCAGCAGGGGGGGTTCCAATCAGCCCCAGCATTTT. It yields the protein CASRGGSNQPQHF.

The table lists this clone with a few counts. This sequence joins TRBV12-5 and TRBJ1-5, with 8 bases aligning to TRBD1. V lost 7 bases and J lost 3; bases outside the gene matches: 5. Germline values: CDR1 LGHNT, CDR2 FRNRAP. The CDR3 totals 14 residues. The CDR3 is CASVRQGPNQPQHF. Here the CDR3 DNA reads TGTGCTAGTGTCCGACAGGGGCCCAATCAGCCCCAGCATTTT.

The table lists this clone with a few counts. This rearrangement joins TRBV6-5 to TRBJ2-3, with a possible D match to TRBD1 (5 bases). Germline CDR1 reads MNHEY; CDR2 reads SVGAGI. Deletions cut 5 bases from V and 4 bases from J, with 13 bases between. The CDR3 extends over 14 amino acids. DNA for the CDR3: TGTGCCAGCAGTATACAGGTTGGAGCAGATACGCAGTATTTT. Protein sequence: CASSIQVGADTQYF.

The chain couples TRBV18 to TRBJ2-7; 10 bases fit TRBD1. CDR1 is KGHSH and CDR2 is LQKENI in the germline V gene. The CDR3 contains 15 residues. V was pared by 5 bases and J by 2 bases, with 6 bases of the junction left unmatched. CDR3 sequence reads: CASSKAGQGTYEQYF. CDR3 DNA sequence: TGTGCCAGCTCAAAGGCGGGACAGGGGACCTACGAGCAGTACTTC. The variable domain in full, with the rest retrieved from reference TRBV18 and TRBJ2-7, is NAGVMQNPRHLVRRRGQEARLRCSPMKGHSHVYWYRQLPEEGLKFMVYLQKENIIDESGMPKERFSAEFPKEGPSILRIQQVVRGDSAAYFCASSKAGQGTYEQYFGPGTRLTVT.